Listed below are T cell receptor beta chains from one sample, sequenced in a study of somatic mutations in cytotoxic T cells in rheumatoid arthritis. The data were produced by immunoSEQ multiplex PCR, yet TCRdb's version contains in-frame clones alone and is incomplete. The sample records about 9,000 clones, approximately 79% being singletons. Sequencing used CD8+ T cells sorted from blood. These receptors were collected from an adult with rheumatoid arthritis. Each CDR3 is given with its conserved first and last residue. A D gene is named only where the DNA matches it firmly. Not all rows give a size; the values are once, few, many and, for expanded clones, a class.

cdr3_aa: CASSQDSSGSYEQFF; cdr3_nt: TGCGCCAGCAGCCAAGATTCTAGCGGGAGTTATGAGCAGTTCTTC; clone_size: NA; d_call: TRBD2; v_call: TRBV4-1; j_call: TRBJ2-1
cdr3_aa: CAWSNLGRGGYNEQFF; cdr3_nt: TGTGCCTGGAGTAACTTGGGCAGGGGAGGCTACAATGAGCAGTTCTTC; clone_size: NA; d_call: NA; v_call: TRBV30; j_call: TRBJ2-1
cdr3_aa: CASRPGVNRGNTIYF; cdr3_nt: TGTGCCAGCAGACCAGGGGTAAACCGTGGAAACACCATATATTTT; clone_size: NA; d_call: NA; v_call: TRBV28; j_call: TRBJ1-3
cdr3_aa: CASKVGQSYNEQFF; cdr3_nt: TGTGCCAGTAAAGTGGGACAGTCCTACAATGAGCAGTTCTTC; clone_size: NA; d_call: TRBD1; v_call: TRBV19; j_call: TRBJ2-1
cdr3_aa: CASSSKSGGDPSSYNEQFF; cdr3_nt: TGTGCCAGCAGCTCTAAGAGTGGGGGTGATCCTTCATCCTACAATGAGCAGTTCTTC; clone_size: NA; d_call: NA; v_call: TRBV21-1; j_call: TRBJ2-1
cdr3_aa: CASSLVGEKLFF; cdr3_nt: TGTGCCAGCTCACTGGTTGGTGAAAAACTGTTTTTT; clone_size: NA; d_call: NA; v_call: TRBV18; j_call: TRBJ1-4
cdr3_aa: CASSSIADQPQHF; cdr3_nt: TGTGCCAGCAGCTCTATAGCGGATCAGCCCCAGCATTTT; clone_size: NA; d_call: NA; v_call: TRBV7-8; j_call: TRBJ1-5
cdr3_aa: CASSLLAGVAYEQYF; cdr3_nt: TGTGCCAGCAGTCTCCTAGCGGGAGTTGCCTACGAGCAGTACTTC; clone_size: NA; d_call: TRBD2; v_call: TRBV28; j_call: TRBJ2-7
cdr3_aa: CASSQYSRNYGYTF; cdr3_nt: TGCGCCAGCAGCCAATATTCCAGAAACTATGGCTACACCTTC; clone_size: NA; d_call: NA; v_call: TRBV4-3; j_call: TRBJ1-2
cdr3_aa: CASSLGADRGFRVQFF; cdr3_nt: TGCGCCAGCAGCTTGGGCGCGGACAGGGGGTTCAGGGTGCAGTTCTTC; clone_size: NA; d_call: TRBD1; v_call: TRBV5-1; j_call: TRBJ2-1
cdr3_aa: CASSLTGDGSPLHF; cdr3_nt: TGTGCCAGCAGCTTGACAGGGGACGGTTCACCCCTCCACTTT; clone_size: NA; d_call: TRBD1; v_call: TRBV7-9; j_call: TRBJ1-6
cdr3_aa: CASSYGTGSYEQYF; cdr3_nt: TGTGCCAGCAGCTACGGGACAGGATCCTACGAGCAGTACTTC; clone_size: NA; d_call: TRBD1; v_call: TRBV11-2; j_call: TRBJ2-7
cdr3_aa: CASSLLGQGGEKLFF; cdr3_nt: TGTGCCAGCAGCTTATTAGGACAGGGTGGGGAAAAACTGTTTTTT; clone_size: NA; d_call: TRBD1; v_call: TRBV7-8; j_call: TRBJ1-4
cdr3_aa: CASSFPGFANTGELFF; cdr3_nt: TGTGCCAGCAGCTTCCCGGGATTCGCGAACACCGGGGAGCTGTTTTTT; clone_size: NA; d_call: NA; v_call: TRBV5-8; j_call: TRBJ2-2
cdr3_aa: CASSPLGGRDNEQFF; cdr3_nt: TGTGCCAGCAGTCCCCTGGGGGGCCGGGACAATGAGCAGTTCTTC; clone_size: NA; d_call: NA; v_call: TRBV2; j_call: TRBJ2-1
cdr3_aa: CASSGVSSGELFF; cdr3_nt: TGCGCCAGCAGCGGGGTCTCGAGCGGGGAGCTGTTTTTT; clone_size: few; d_call: NA; v_call: TRBV4-1; j_call: TRBJ2-2
cdr3_aa: CASSLDPMETQYF; cdr3_nt: TGTGCCAGCAGCTTAGACCCCATGGAGACCCAGTACTTC; clone_size: NA; d_call: NA; v_call: TRBV7-2; j_call: TRBJ2-5
cdr3_aa: CASSRIDGGETQYF; cdr3_nt: TGCGCCAGCAGCCGTATTGACGGGGGGGAGACCCAGTACTTC; clone_size: once; d_call: TRBD2; v_call: TRBV4-1; j_call: TRBJ2-5
cdr3_aa: CASSGGTGGAETQYF; cdr3_nt: TGTGCCAGCAGTGGTGGGACAGGGGGCGCGGAGACCCAGTACTTC; clone_size: NA; d_call: TRBD1; v_call: TRBV6-1; j_call: TRBJ2-5
cdr3_aa: CASTTGAIDSPLHF; cdr3_nt: TGTGCCAGCACCACAGGGGCCATCGATTCACCCCTCCACTTT; clone_size: NA; d_call: TRBD1; v_call: TRBV5-4; j_call: TRBJ1-6
cdr3_aa: CASSFQETQYF; cdr3_nt: TGTGCCAGCAGTTTTCAAGAGACCCAGTACTTC; clone_size: once; d_call: NA; v_call: TRBV16; j_call: TRBJ2-5
cdr3_aa: CASSQDGGLTGYQPQHF; cdr3_nt: TGCGCCAGCAGCCAAGATGGAGGCTTGACAGGTTATCAGCCCCAGCATTTT; clone_size: few; d_call: NA; v_call: TRBV4-1; j_call: TRBJ1-5
cdr3_aa: CASSFPQGETQYF; cdr3_nt: TGTGCCAGCAGCTTTCCGCAGGGCGAGACCCAGTACTTC; clone_size: NA; d_call: NA; v_call: TRBV7-9; j_call: TRBJ2-5
cdr3_aa: CAWGGRYSNTEAFF; cdr3_nt: TGTGCCTGGGGCGGGCGGTATTCGAACACTGAAGCTTTCTTT; clone_size: few; d_call: NA; v_call: TRBV30; j_call: TRBJ1-1
cdr3_aa: CSVVGGGSNEQFF; cdr3_nt: TGCAGCGTTGTCGGGGGAGGGAGCAATGAGCAGTTCTTC; clone_size: NA; d_call: TRBD2; v_call: TRBV29-1; j_call: TRBJ2-1
cdr3_aa: CASSLRQANSPLHF; cdr3_nt: TGTGCCAGCAGTTTACGGCAGGCAAATTCACCCCTCCACTTT; clone_size: once; d_call: NA; v_call: TRBV27; j_call: TRBJ1-6
cdr3_aa: CASIGVEAFF; cdr3_nt: TGTGCCAGTATCGGAGTTGAAGCTTTCTTT; clone_size: NA; d_call: NA; v_call: TRBV27; j_call: TRBJ1-1
cdr3_aa: CASSLGRDEQFF; cdr3_nt: TGTGCCAGCAGTTTAGGGCGGGATGAGCAGTTCTTC; clone_size: NA; d_call: NA; v_call: TRBV27; j_call: TRBJ2-1
cdr3_aa: CSVGLGERNTEAFF; cdr3_nt: TGCAGCGTTGGGCTTGGGGAGAGGAACACTGAAGCTTTCTTT; clone_size: NA; d_call: NA; v_call: TRBV29-1; j_call: TRBJ1-1
cdr3_aa: CAWSVLGIEQYF; cdr3_nt: TGTGCCTGGAGTGTATTGGGGATCGAGCAGTACTTC; clone_size: NA; d_call: NA; v_call: TRBV30; j_call: TRBJ2-7
cdr3_aa: CASSRWGPDSYNEQFF; cdr3_nt: TGCGCCAGCAGCAGATGGGGGCCTGACTCCTACAATGAGCAGTTCTTC; clone_size: NA; d_call: NA; v_call: TRBV5-1; j_call: TRBJ2-1
cdr3_aa: CASTLEGRVADTQYF; cdr3_nt: TGTGCCAGCACCCTAGAGGGCAGGGTGGCAGATACGCAGTATTTT; clone_size: NA; d_call: NA; v_call: TRBV9; j_call: TRBJ2-3
cdr3_aa: CASTGTGASYEQYF; cdr3_nt: TGCGCCAGTACCGGGACAGGGGCTTCATACGAGCAGTACTTC; clone_size: NA; d_call: TRBD1; v_call: TRBV5-1; j_call: TRBJ2-7
cdr3_aa: CASSSHPRSGRGYEQYF; cdr3_nt: TGTGCCAGCAGTTCCCATCCCCGCAGCGGGAGGGGGTACGAGCAGTACTTC; clone_size: NA; d_call: TRBD2; v_call: TRBV27; j_call: TRBJ2-7
cdr3_aa: CAVSPGTANTEAFF; cdr3_nt: TGTGCAGTATCACCCGGGACAGCTAACACTGAAGCTTTCTTT; clone_size: few; d_call: TRBD1; v_call: TRBV27; j_call: TRBJ1-1
cdr3_aa: CASSLTDWRSTDTQYF; cdr3_nt: TGTGCCAGCAGTCTAACGGACTGGAGAAGCACAGATACGCAGTATTTT; clone_size: NA; d_call: NA; v_call: TRBV27; j_call: TRBJ2-3
cdr3_aa: CASSPSGGAGDGYTF; cdr3_nt: TGTGCCAGCAGCCCCTCCGGGGGAGCCGGGGATGGCTACACCTTC; clone_size: NA; d_call: NA; v_call: TRBV7-2; j_call: TRBJ1-2
cdr3_aa: CASSLEGAAPAF; cdr3_nt: TGTGCCAGCAGCCTAGAGGGAGCAGCCCCAGCATTT; clone_size: NA; d_call: NA; v_call: TRBV7-3; j_call: TRBJ1-5
cdr3_aa: CASSTGDFDLSYNEQFF; cdr3_nt: TGTGCCAGTAGTACGGGGGACTTTGATTTGTCCTACAATGAGCAGTTCTTC; clone_size: NA; d_call: NA; v_call: TRBV19; j_call: TRBJ2-1
cdr3_aa: CASSVDIGHNEQFF; cdr3_nt: TGTGCCAGCAGCGTGGATATAGGCCACAATGAGCAGTTCTTC; clone_size: NA; d_call: NA; v_call: TRBV9; j_call: TRBJ2-1
cdr3_aa: CASSTLGLAKETQYF; cdr3_nt: TGTGCCAGCAGCACCCTGGGACTAGCGAAAGAGACCCAGTACTTC; clone_size: once; d_call: TRBD2; v_call: TRBV11-2; j_call: TRBJ2-5
cdr3_aa: CASSPQHF; cdr3_nt: TGTGCCAGCAGTCCCCAACACTTT; clone_size: few; d_call: NA; v_call: TRBV28; j_call: TRBJ1-6
cdr3_aa: CSVGGGLGGKLETQYF; cdr3_nt: TGCAGCGTTGGAGGAGGGCTCGGGGGCAAGTTGGAGACCCAGTACTTC; clone_size: NA; d_call: NA; v_call: TRBV29-1; j_call: TRBJ2-5
cdr3_aa: CASTWDSSMNTEAFF; cdr3_nt: TGCGCCAGCACCTGGGACAGCTCCATGAACACTGAAGCTTTCTTT; clone_size: NA; d_call: TRBD1; v_call: TRBV4-1; j_call: TRBJ1-1
cdr3_aa: CASSRTLTGENSPLHF; cdr3_nt: TGTGCCAGCAGCCGAACTTTGACAGGGGAGAATTCACCCCTCCACTTT; clone_size: NA; d_call: TRBD1; v_call: TRBV5-5; j_call: TRBJ1-6
cdr3_aa: CASSDGRGRAQPQHF; cdr3_nt: TGTGCCAGCAGTGACGGCAGGGGGCGAGCTCAGCCCCAGCATTTT; clone_size: NA; d_call: TRBD1; v_call: TRBV2; j_call: TRBJ1-5
cdr3_aa: CASKYRENTEAFF; cdr3_nt: TGTGCCAGCAAGTACAGGGAGAACACTGAAGCTTTCTTT; clone_size: NA; d_call: NA; v_call: TRBV6-1; j_call: TRBJ1-1
cdr3_aa: CASSQPHF; cdr3_nt: TGCGCCAGCAGCCAACCCCACTTC; clone_size: NA; d_call: NA; v_call: TRBV4-1; j_call: TRBJ2-5
cdr3_aa: CASSSGQGAYNSPLHF; cdr3_nt: TGTGCCAGCAGCTCTGGACAGGGGGCTTATAATTCACCCCTCCACTTT; clone_size: NA; d_call: TRBD1; v_call: TRBV5-4; j_call: TRBJ1-6
cdr3_aa: CSAVVENTEAFF; cdr3_nt: TGCAGCGCTGTAGTAGAAAACACTGAAGCTTTCTTT; clone_size: few; d_call: NA; v_call: TRBV29-1; j_call: TRBJ1-1
cdr3_aa: CASSIHNLIAGEQFF; cdr3_nt: TGTGCCAGCAGTATACACAACCTCATCGCTGGGGAGCAGTTCTTC; clone_size: NA; d_call: NA; v_call: TRBV28; j_call: TRBJ2-1
cdr3_aa: CASSNRATDTQYF; cdr3_nt: TGTGCCAGTAGTAACCGGGCCACAGATACGCAGTATTTT; clone_size: once; d_call: NA; v_call: TRBV19; j_call: TRBJ2-3
cdr3_aa: CASSLEIQDANEKLFF; cdr3_nt: TGTGCCAGCAGCTTAGAAATACAGGATGCGAATGAAAAACTGTTTTTT; clone_size: NA; d_call: NA; v_call: TRBV7-9; j_call: TRBJ1-4